Below, 10 T cell receptor beta chains from the same sample are listed, as sequenced in a study of T cells in localized non-small cell lung cancer. Libraries were prepared by immunoSEQ multiplex PCR; TCRdb keeps only in-frame clonotypes and omits some of them. The table shows under 40,000 clones, with around 80% occurring only once. The sequencing here drew on peripheral blood, taken before any cancer treatment. The receptor set was obtained from a male donor at least 60 years old with stage III squamous cell lung carcinoma.

This clone has a single count. The chain couples TRBV11-2 to TRBJ2-2; 7 nucleotides agree with TRBD1. This CDR3 has 15 amino acids. CDR1 and CDR2 (germline): SGHAT, FQNNGV. After removal of 5 bases from V and 1 base from J, the junction contained 4 bases not matched to a gene. CDR3 sequence reads: CASSHGTVNTGELFF. The DNA for the CDR3 is TGTGCCAGCAGCCACGGGACAGTGAACACCGGGGAGCTGTTTTTT.

Notes on this clone: Other DNA variants within this sample encode the same CDR3. The J gene is TRBJ2-3, the V gene TRBV21-1; the table's D call TRBD1 went unverified against the DNA. TRBV21-1 is a known pseudogene. CDR3 size: 16 residues. Here the CDR3 reads CASSKGSGQGADTQYF. The CDR3 DNA is TGTGCCAGCAGCAAAGGTTCGGGGCAGGGGGCAGATACGCAGTATTTT.

The chain carries TRBV15 and TRBJ2-5; 10 positions agree with TRBD2. Germline trimming cut 0 bases from V and 5 bases from J; bases unmatched to any gene: 6. This CDR3 contains 16 residues. Looked up from germline, CDR1 is LNHNV and CDR2 is YYDKDF (reference sequence). For the CDR3, the DNA is TGTGCCACCAGCAGAGAGGCTAGCGGGGGTGGGGAGACCCAGTACTTC. This codes for CATSREASGGGETQYF.

This chain uses TRBV7-6 with TRBJ2-5; D is undetermined. The CDR3 totals 13 residues. The V end was cut by 0 bases, the J end by 2 bases, with 4 bases between. CDR1 is SGHVS and CDR2 is FNYEAQ in the germline V gene. CDR3 coding DNA: TGTGCCAGCAGCTTAGCCCAGCAAGAGACCCAGTACTTC. It yields the protein CASSLAQQETQYF.

The chain uses TRBV5-6 and TRBJ2-2; D is perhaps TRBD1 (6 bases). Germline V gene lookup returns CDR1 SGHDT and CDR2 YYEEEE. Trimming left V 4 bases short and J 6 bases short, with 7 bases between. The CDR3 has 12 residues. The CDR3 spells CASSQGPGELFF. The DNA of the CDR3 is TGTGCCAGCAGCCAGGGGCCCGGGGAGCTGTTTTTT.

The genes are TRBV11-2 and TRBJ2-1, with 8 bases aligning to TRBD2. Germline V CDR1 and CDR2: SGHAT, FQNNGV. This CDR3 comprises 13 residues. Unmatched junction bases numbered 2, after V lost 1 base and J lost 9 bases. Written as DNA, the CDR3 is TGTGCCAGCAGCTTAGGCGGGAGGTTTGAGCAGTTCTTC. It codes for CASSLGGRFEQFF.

The rearrangement joins TRBV25-1 to TRBJ2-4; 10 bases are shared with TRBD1. The V segment lost 5 bases and the J segment 8 bases; nucleotides outside the gene matches: 9. Germline-derived CDR1 and CDR2 are MGHDK and SYGVNS. The CDR3 has 15 residues. This chain's CDR3 is CASSLWTGGKDIQYF. CDR3 coding DNA: TGTGCCAGCAGTTTATGGACAGGGGGGAAGGACATTCAGTACTTC.

This chain's CDR3 is CASSLRHGSYNEQFF. The DNA for the CDR3 is TGTGCCAGCTCACTTCGACACGGCTCCTACAATGAGCAGTTCTTC. This rearrangement joins TRBV18 to TRBJ2-1; the D is unclear. Trimming stripped 4 bases from V and 0 bases from J, with 10 bases between. The CDR3 is 15 amino acids. Germline V CDR1 and CDR2: KGHSH, LQKENI. The entire variable domain, with the rest obtained from reference TRBV18 and TRBJ2-1, is as follows: NAGVMQNPRHLVRRRGQEARLRCSPMKGHSHVYWYRQLPEEGLKFMVYLQKENIIDESGMPKERFSAEFPKEGPSILRIQQVVRGDSAAYFCASSLRHGSYNEQFFGPGTRLTVL.

This chain joins TRBV6-6 and TRBJ1-3; TRBD1 is a possible D gene (5 bases). Germline lookup yields CDR1 MNHNY and CDR2 SVGAGI (reference sequence). The CDR3 sequence is 15 residues long. The V and J ends lost 5 bases and 3 bases respectively, with 14 bases between them. In DNA, the CDR3 is TGTGCCAGCAGTCCCCGTCCAGGGAGTGGAAACACCATATATTTT. Its protein is CASSPRPGSGNTIYF.

The chain joins TRBV5-1 to TRBJ2-1, with TRBD1 matching 8 bases. The germline V gene has CDR1 SGHRS and CDR2 YFSETQ. Germline trimming cut 7 bases from V and 5 bases from J; bases unmatched to any gene: 8. The CDR3 contains 14 residues. In nucleotides, the CDR3 is TGCGCCAGCGGCCCTTCGGACAGGGACAATGAGCAGTTCTTC. Translated: CASGPSDRDNEQFF.